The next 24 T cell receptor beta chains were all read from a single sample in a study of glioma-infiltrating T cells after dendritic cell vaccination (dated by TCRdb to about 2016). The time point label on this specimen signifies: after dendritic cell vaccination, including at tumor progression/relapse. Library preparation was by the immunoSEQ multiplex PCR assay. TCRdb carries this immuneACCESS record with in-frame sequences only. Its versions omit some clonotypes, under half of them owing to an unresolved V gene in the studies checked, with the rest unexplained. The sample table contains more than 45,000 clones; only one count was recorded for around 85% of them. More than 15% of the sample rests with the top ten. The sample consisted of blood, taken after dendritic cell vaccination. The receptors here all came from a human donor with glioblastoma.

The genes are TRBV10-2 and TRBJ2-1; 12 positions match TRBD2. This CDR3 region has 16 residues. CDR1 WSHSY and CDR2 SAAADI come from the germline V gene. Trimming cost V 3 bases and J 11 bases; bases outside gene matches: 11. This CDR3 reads CASSEGGLAGGNKQFF. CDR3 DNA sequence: TGCGCCAGCAGTGAAGGAGGGCTAGCGGGGGGGAACAAGCAGTTCTTC.

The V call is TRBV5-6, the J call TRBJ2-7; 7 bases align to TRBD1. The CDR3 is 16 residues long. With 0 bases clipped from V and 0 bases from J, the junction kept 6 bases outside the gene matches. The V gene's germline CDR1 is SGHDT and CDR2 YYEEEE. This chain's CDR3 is CASSLAGRDSSYEQYF. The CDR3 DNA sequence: TGTGCCAGCAGCTTGGCGGGCCGGGACAGCTCCTACGAGCAGTACTTC.

The CDR3 DNA follows: TGTGCCAGTAGTATAGGAGGTAATAACTATGGCTACACCTTC. Amino acids: CASSIGGNNYGYTF. This chain uses TRBV19 with TRBJ1-2; D remains ambiguous. V lost 1 base and J 1 base, leaving 7 bases between the germline ends. The CDR3 loop spans 14 amino acids. Germline-derived CDR1 and CDR2 are LNHDA and SQIVND (reference sequence).

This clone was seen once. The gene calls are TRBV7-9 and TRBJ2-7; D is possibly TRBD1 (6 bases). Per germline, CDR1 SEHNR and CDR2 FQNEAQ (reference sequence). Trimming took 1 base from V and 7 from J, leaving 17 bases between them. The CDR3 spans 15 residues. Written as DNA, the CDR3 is TGTGCCAGCAGCTTAGGGGGCAGGGGAGTATTGGAGCAGTACTTC. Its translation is CASSLGGRGVLEQYF.

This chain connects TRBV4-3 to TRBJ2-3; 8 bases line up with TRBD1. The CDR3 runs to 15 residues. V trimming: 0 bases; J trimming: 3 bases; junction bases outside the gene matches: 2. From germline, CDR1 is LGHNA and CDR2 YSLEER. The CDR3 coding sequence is TGCGCCAGCAGCCAAGAAGGACAGGGTACAGATACGCAGTATTTT. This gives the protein CASSQEGQGTDTQYF.

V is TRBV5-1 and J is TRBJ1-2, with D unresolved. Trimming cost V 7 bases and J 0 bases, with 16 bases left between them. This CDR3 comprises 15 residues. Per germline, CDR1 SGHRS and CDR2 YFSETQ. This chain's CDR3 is CASQEDPTTNYGYTF. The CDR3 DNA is TGCGCCAGCCAGGAGGATCCCACAACTAACTATGGCTACACCTTC.

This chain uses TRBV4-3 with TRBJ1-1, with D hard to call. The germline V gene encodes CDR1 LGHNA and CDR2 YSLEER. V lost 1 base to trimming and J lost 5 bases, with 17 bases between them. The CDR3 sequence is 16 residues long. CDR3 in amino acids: CASSQGSNEGETEAFF. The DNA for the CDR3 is TGCGCCAGCAGCCAAGGGTCGAACGAGGGAGAAACTGAAGCTTTCTTT.

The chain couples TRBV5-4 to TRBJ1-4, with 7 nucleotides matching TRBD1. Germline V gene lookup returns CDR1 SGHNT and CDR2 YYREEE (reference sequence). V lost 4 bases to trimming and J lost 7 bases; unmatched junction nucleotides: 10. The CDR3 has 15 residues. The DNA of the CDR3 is TGTGCCAGCAGCAACCGACAGGGATTAAGTGAAAAACTGTTTTTT. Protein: CASSNRQGLSEKLFF.

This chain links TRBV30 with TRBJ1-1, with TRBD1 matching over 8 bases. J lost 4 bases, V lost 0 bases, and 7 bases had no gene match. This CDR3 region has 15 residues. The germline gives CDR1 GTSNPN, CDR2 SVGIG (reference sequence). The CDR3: CAWSVPDRGSTEAFF. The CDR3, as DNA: TGTGCCTGGAGTGTTCCCGACAGGGGATCCACTGAAGCTTTCTTT.

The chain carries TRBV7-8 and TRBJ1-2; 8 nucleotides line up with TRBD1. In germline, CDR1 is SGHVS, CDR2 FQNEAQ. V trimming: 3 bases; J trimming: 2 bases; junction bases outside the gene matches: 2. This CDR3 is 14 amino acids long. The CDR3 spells CASSLDRVNYGYTF. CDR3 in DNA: TGTGCCAGCAGCTTGGACAGGGTGAACTATGGCTACACCTTC.

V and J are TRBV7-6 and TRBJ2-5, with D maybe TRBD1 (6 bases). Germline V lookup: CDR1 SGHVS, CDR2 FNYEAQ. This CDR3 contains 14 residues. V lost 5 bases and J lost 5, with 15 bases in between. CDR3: CASSRDTGSETQYF. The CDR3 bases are TGTGCCAGCAGCCGCGATACAGGGTCCGAGACCCAGTACTTC.

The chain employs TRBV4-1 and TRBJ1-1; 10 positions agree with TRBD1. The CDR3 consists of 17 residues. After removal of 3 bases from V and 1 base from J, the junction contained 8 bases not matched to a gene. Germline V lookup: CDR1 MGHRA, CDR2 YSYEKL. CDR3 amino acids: CASSHTGQGSSNTEAFF. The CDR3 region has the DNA TGCGCCAGCAGCCACACGGGACAGGGGTCGTCGAACACTGAAGCTTTCTTT.

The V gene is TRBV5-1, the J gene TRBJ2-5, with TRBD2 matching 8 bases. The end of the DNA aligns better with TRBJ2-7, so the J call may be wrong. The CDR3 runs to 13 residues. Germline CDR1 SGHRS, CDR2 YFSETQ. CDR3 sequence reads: CASSGGPAYEQYF. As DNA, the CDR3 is TGCGCCTCCTCGGGGGGGCCTGCCTACGAGCAGTACTTC.

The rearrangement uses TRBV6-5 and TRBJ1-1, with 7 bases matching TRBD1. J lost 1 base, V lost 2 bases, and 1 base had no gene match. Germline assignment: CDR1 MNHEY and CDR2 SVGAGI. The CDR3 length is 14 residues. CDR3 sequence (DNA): TGTGCCAGCAGTTACGGACAGGCGAACACTGAAGCTTTCTTT. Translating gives CASSYGQANTEAFF.

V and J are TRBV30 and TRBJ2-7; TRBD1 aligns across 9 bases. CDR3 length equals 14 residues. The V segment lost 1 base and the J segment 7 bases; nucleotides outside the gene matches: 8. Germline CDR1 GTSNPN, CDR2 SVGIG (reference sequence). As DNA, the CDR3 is TGTGCCTGGAGTGAAGGGACAGGGTGGGGAGAGCAGTACTTC. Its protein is CAWSEGTGWGEQYF.

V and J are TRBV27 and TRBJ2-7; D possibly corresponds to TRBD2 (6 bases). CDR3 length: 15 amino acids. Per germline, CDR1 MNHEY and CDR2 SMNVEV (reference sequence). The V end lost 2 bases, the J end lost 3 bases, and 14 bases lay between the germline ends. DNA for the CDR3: TGTGCCAGCAGTTTAAAGCTAGCGACAAACTACGAGCAGTACTTC. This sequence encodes CASSLKLATNYEQYF.

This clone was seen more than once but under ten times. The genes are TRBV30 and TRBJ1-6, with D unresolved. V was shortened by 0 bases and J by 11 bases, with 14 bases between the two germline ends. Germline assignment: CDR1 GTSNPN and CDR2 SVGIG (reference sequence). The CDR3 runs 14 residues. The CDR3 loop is CAWSVRQRLAPLHF. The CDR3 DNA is TGTGCCTGGAGTGTACGACAACGGCTTGCACCCCTCCACTTT.

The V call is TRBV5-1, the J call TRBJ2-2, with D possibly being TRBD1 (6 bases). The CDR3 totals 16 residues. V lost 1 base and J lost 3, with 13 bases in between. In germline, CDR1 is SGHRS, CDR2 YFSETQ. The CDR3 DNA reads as TGCGCCAGCAGCTTGCAGGGGTTGGGTGACACCGGGGAGCTGTTTTTT. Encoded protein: CASSLQGLGDTGELFF.

The CDR3 reads CASKGEALEETQYF. The CDR3 DNA is TGCGCCAGTAAAGGAGAAGCTTTGGAAGAGACCCAGTACTTC. V is TRBV4-1 and J is TRBJ2-5, with D unclear. The germline CDR1 and CDR2 sequences are MGHRA and YSYEKL. Trimming removed 9 bases from V and 3 bases from J, with 17 bases in between. The CDR3 runs 14 residues.

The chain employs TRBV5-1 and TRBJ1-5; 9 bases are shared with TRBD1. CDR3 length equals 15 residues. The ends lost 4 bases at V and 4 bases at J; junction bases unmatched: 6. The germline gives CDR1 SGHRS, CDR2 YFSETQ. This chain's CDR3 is CASSGGTGPNQPQHF. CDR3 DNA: TGCGCCAGCAGCGGGGGGACAGGGCCAAATCAGCCCCAGCATTTT. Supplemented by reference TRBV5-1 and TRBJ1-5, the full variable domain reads KAGVTQTPRYLIKTRGQQVTLSCSPISGHRSVSWYQQTPGQGLQFLFEYFSETQRNKGNFPGRFSGRQFSNSRSEMNVSTLELGDSALYLCASSGGTGPNQPQHFGDGTRLSIL.

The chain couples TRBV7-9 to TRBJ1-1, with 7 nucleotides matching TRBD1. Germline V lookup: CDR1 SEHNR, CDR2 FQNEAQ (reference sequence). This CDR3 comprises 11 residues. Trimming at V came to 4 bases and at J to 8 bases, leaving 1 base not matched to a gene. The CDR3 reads CASSWGQEAFF. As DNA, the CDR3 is TGTGCCAGCAGCTGGGGACAGGAAGCTTTCTTT.

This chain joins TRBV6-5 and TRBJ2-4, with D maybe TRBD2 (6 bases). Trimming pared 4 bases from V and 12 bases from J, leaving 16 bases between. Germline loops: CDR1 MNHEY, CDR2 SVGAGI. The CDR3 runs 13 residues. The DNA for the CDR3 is TGTGCCAGCAGTTTGGGGACGGGAGAAAATCAGTACTTC. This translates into CASSLGTGENQYF.

The CDR3 DNA sequence: TGCGCCAGCAGCCAAGGGCGACAGCGTGAGCAGTTCTTC. Protein sequence: CASSQGRQREQFF. The chain uses TRBV4-3 and TRBJ2-1; D may be TRBD1 (5 bases). Germline values: CDR1 LGHNA, CDR2 YSLEER. V lost 1 base to trimming and J lost 9 bases, with 10 bases between them. The CDR3 covers 13 residues.

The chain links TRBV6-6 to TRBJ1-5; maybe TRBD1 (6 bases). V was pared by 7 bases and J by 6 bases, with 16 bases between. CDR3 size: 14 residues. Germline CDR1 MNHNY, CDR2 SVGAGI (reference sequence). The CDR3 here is CASTSKGVFQPQHF. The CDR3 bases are TGTGCCAGCACCTCCAAGGGGGTATTTCAGCCCCAGCATTTT.